This T cell receptor beta chain emerged from a study of cytomegalovirus exposure and HLA in healthy donors. 13 Jbeta primers and 60 Vbeta primers were used for the PCR. Assay: immunoSEQ multiplex PCR; the TCRdb copy retains only in-frame clones and omits some. The data show more than 150,000 clones, 80% to 85% seen once. About this clone: Its antigen is currently unknown.

Germline assignment: CDR1 LNHDA and CDR2 SQIVND (reference sequence). The V and J ends lost 6 bases and 5 bases, in that order; junction bases with no gene match: 6. This CDR3 is built from 14 residues. Study conclusions and caveats: One cluster of highly shared sequence variants probably arose as a sequencing artifact. Highest at DRB1 and lowest at HLA-C, TCR association rates differed among HLA loci in a later analysis.

The source of this sequence is a man aged 50 to 59 in good health and CMV-seronegative. The sequenced sample was PBMCs. The rearrangement uses TRBV19 and TRBJ2-2, with 7 positions matching TRBD2. CDR3 nucleotides: TGTGCCAGTAGGCCGGCGGGGGTAACCGGGGAGCTGTTTTTT. Translated, it gives CASRPAGVTGELFF.